This section outlines one TCR beta chain sequence together with its context. Germline loops: CDR1 MGHRA, CDR2 YSYEKL. V dropped 1 base and J dropped 0 bases, with 15 bases sitting between them. The CDR3 consists of 17 residues. The sample comes from a study of blood T cell repertoires in COVID-19. Overall study context: COVID-19 samples collected from the United States, Italy and Spain covered acute and convalescent phases.

Sequenced by immunoSEQ multiplex PCR; TCRdb stores in-frame clones only, minus some. The repertoire holds 160,000 or so clones, over 75% seen once, with 6.5% to 8% in the top ten. Sequenced material: peripheral blood. This clonotype was sampled from a man aged 70-80 years with active or convalescent COVID-19. The rearrangement uses TRBV4-1 and TRBJ1-1; no reliable D call. The CDR3 reads CASSQGRKGGMNTEAFF. CDR3 coding DNA: TGCGCCAGCAGCCAAGGGCGAAAGGGCGGGATGAACACTGAAGCTTTCTTT.